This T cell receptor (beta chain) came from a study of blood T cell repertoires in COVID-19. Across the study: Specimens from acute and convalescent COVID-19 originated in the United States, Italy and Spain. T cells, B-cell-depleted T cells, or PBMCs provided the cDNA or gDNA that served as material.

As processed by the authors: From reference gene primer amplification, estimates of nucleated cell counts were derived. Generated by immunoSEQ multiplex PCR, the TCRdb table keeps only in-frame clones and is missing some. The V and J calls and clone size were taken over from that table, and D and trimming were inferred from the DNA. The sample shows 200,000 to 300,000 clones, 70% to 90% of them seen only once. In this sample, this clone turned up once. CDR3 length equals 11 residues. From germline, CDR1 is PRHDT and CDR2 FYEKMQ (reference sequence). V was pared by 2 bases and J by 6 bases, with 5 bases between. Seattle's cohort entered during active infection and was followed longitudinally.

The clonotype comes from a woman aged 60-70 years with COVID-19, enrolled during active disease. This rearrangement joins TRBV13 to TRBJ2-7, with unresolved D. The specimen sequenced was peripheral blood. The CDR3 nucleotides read TGTGCCAGCAGCTTAACTGCCGAGCAGTACTTC. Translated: CASSLTAEQYF. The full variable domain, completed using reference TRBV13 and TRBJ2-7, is AAGVIQSPRHLIKEKRETATLKCYPIPRHDTVYWYQQGPGQDPQFLISFYEKMQSDKGSIPDRFSAQQFSDYHSELNMSSLELGDSALYFCASSLTAEQYFGPGTRLTVT.